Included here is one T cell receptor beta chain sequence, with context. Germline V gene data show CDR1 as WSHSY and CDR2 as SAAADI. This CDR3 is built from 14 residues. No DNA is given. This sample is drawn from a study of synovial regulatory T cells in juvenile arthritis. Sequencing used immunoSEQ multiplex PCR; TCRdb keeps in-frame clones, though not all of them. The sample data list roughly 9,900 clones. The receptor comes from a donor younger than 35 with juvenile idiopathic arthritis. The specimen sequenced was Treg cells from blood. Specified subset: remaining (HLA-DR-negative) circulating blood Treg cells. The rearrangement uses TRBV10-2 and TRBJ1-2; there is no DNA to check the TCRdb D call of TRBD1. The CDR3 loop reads CASSESAGVYGYTF.